This note documents a single T cell receptor (beta chain) sequence. This specimen belongs to a study of blood T cell repertoires in COVID-19. Study details: T cells, B-cell-depleted T cells, or PBMCs supplied cDNA or gDNA.

Assay: immunoSEQ multiplex PCR; the TCRdb copy retains only in-frame clones and omits some. The sample has about 250,000 clones, over 70% seen once. The clonotype originates from a woman aged 80 or over with acute or convalescent COVID-19. The sequencing input was peripheral blood.

The CDR3 bases are TGTGCCAGTGATAGCGGGGGGGCCGGTGGAGAGACCCAGTACTTC. The encoded protein is CASDSGGAGGETQYF. V is TRBV6-5 and J is TRBJ2-5; 11 bases are a match to TRBD2. The V gene end was trimmed by 9 bases and the J gene end by 4 bases; junction bases not matched to a gene: 10. CDR1 and CDR2 (germline): MNHEY, SVGAGI. This CDR3 contains 15 residues.